This T cell receptor beta chain was observed in a study of identical twins. Study-level findings and limits: Beta clonotypes that were abundant in cord blood contained fewer insertions, a pattern absent from memory repertoires. Shared out-of-frame alpha sequences (those common to twins) showed excess low generation probability.

Comments on this clonotype: The target antigen is unknown. A much larger clone differs by one base, so this may be a read error. Here the CDR3 omits its conserved ending phenylalanine or tryptophan, so a read error is the likely source.

Unique molecular identifiers were present on the cDNA, which also gained a universal primer site by template switching. Using its own MiXCR run on the 5' RACE reads, TCRdb lists one record per CDR3 protein. The sample consists of roughly 350,000 distinct CDR3 sequences, roughly 9% of them appearing once. The clonotype was recovered from a woman aged 45-59 years in good health. Material for sequencing was naive T cells sorted from blood.

CDR3 coding DNA: TGTGCCAGCAGGGCGGGAGCTGGGAATGAGCAGTTCTAC. Its translation is CASRAGAGNEQFY. V usage is TRBV2 and J usage is TRBJ2-1; 7 bases are shared with TRBD2. J gave up 7 bases and V 6 bases, and 6 bases lay outside the gene matches. This CDR3 spans 13 amino acids. Per the germline V gene, CDR1 is SNHLY and CDR2 is FYNNEI.